This T cell receptor beta chain was captured by sequencing in a study of long-term antiretroviral therapy in people with HIV. Survey-level resolution applied to immunoSEQ assay v3.0. Here immunoSEQ multiplex PCR was the method, and the copy in TCRdb shows in-frame clones only, minus some. This table has around 14,000 clones, 77% appearing once. Concerning this clone itself: The antigen is unknown.

V dropped 3 bases and J dropped 0 bases, with 15 bases sitting between them. Germline V gene data show CDR1 as KGHSH and CDR2 as LQKENI. The CDR3 is 18 amino acids. Regarding the study as a whole: The clones with expansion before ART were dominant in the repertoire at all time points.

This receptor was taken from a man in his forties with HIV. This chain uses TRBV18 with TRBJ1-6; a weak D match, TRBD1 (6 bases). The sample consisted of unsorted PBMCs, taken 1.3 years before starting antiretroviral therapy. The DNA of the CDR3 is TGTGCCAGCTCACCCATGGCAGGGGATCCCTCCTATAATTCACCCCTCCACTTT. Translation gives CASSPMAGDPSYNSPLHF.